A single sample is the source of the 7 T cell receptor beta chains below, sequenced in a study of blood T cell repertoires in COVID-19. The data were produced by immunoSEQ multiplex PCR, yet TCRdb's version contains in-frame clones alone and is incomplete. The sample includes roughly 75,000 clones, roughly 85% of them seen just once. The sample taken for sequencing was peripheral blood. These receptors were obtained from a man aged 50-60 years with COVID-19, enrolled during active disease.

This clone has just one count. The V gene is TRBV24-1, the J gene TRBJ2-5; weak D call: TRBD2 (5 bases). V dropped 2 bases and J dropped 9 bases, with 21 bases sitting between them. Germline values: CDR1 KGHDR, CDR2 SFDVKD. The CDR3 has 16 residues. The CDR3 sequence: CATSDSYSRGSRAQYF. CDR3 nucleotide sequence: TGTGCCACCAGTGATTCCTACTCCCGAGGGTCTAGGGCCCAGTACTTC.

The V and J genes are TRBV7-6 and TRBJ2-3; 10 nucleotides line up with TRBD2. The CDR3 covers 16 residues. The ends lost 0 bases at V and 2 bases at J; junction bases unmatched: 2. The germline gives CDR1 SGHVS, CDR2 FNYEAQ. CDR3 nucleotides: TGTGCCAGCAGCTTAGCTAGCGGGAGGAACACAGATACGCAGTATTTT. It encodes CASSLASGRNTDTQYF.

The V and J genes are TRBV15 and TRBJ1-1, with D hard to call. Germline V gene sequence: CDR1 LNHNV, CDR2 YYDKDF (reference sequence). This CDR3 contains 15 residues. V lost 9 bases and J lost 1, with 18 bases in between. The CDR3 region is CATHEGGRSNTEAFF. The CDR3 DNA reads as TGTGCCACTCACGAGGGTGGAAGATCGAACACTGAAGCTTTCTTT.

The rearrangement joins TRBV6-5 to TRBJ1-2, with TRBD1 matching 9 bases. V was pared by 5 bases and J by 5 bases, with 6 bases of the junction left unmatched. The CDR3 is made up of 14 amino acids. Germline values: CDR1 MNHEY, CDR2 SVGAGI. This chain's CDR3 is CASSRTGELYGYTF. In DNA, the CDR3 is TGTGCCAGCAGTAGGACAGGGGAGTTGTATGGCTACACCTTC.

The rearrangement joins TRBV30 to TRBJ2-5, with 8 bases aligning to TRBD2. Germline assignment: CDR1 GTSNPN and CDR2 SVGIG (reference sequence). V lost 0 bases and J lost 4; bases outside the gene matches: 13. This CDR3 spans 17 amino acids. The CDR3 DNA is TGTGCCTGGAGTGTACGGGGCAGCGGGAGAGCCTTAGAGACCCAGTACTTC. This sequence encodes CAWSVRGSGRALETQYF.

J is TRBJ1-2 and V is TRBV30; 8 nucleotides align to TRBD1. The CDR3 runs 14 residues. V shed 2 bases, J shed 4 bases, and the junction held 6 bases outside the gene matches. The germline CDR1 and CDR2 sequences are GTSNPN and SVGIG (reference sequence). The CDR3 reads CAWSPQTGAYGYTF. Here the CDR3 DNA reads TGTGCCTGGAGTCCCCAGACAGGGGCCTATGGCTACACCTTC.

V gene TRBV21-1 combines with J gene TRBJ2-7; the DNA was not used to check the table's D call, TRBD1. TRBV21-1 is given as a pseudogene. This CDR3 is 13 amino acids long. This chain's CDR3 is CASSKGGRHEQYF. As DNA, the CDR3 is TGTGCCAGCAGCAAAGGGGGCAGACACGAGCAGTACTTC.